These T cell receptor beta chains were read from a single sample in a study of blood T cells in healthy people across ages. TCRdb re-called the 5' RACE reads with MiXCR, one entry per CDR3 protein. The sample lists 1,800,000 or so distinct CDR3 sequences; approximately 39% were seen once. What was sequenced was blood. The receptors were gathered from a human donor in good health. Both conserved end residues are part of each CDR3. D genes are given only for firm matches. For some rows the clone size is stated as once, few or many, or as a class when expanded; others skip it.

abundance | d_gene | j_gene | v_gene | CDR3nt | CDR3aa
- | TRBD1 | TRBJ2-3 | TRBV19 | TGTGCCAGTAGTATTACGTGGGACAGCAGCACAGATACGCAGTATTTT | CASSITWDSSTDTQYF
- | - | TRBJ1-2 | TRBV5-5 | TGTGCCAGCAGGCGTGCCCTTCCCGTTGGGCAAGCCTCCTATGGCTACACCTTC | CASRRALPVGQASYGYTF
- | TRBD1 | TRBJ1-1 | TRBV9 | TGTGCCAGCAGCGGACAGGGGGTGAGTACTGAAGCTTTCTTT | CASSGQGVSTEAFF
many | TRBD1 | TRBJ1-2 | TRBV28 | TGTGCCAGCAGGGGGGACAGGGCAGCTTATGGCTACACCTTC | CASRGDRAAYGYTF
few | - | TRBJ1-5 | TRBV12-3/TRBV12-4 | TGTGCCAGCAGCCGGGGAGCTGTGCAGCCCCAGCATTTT | CASSRGAVQPQHF
- | - | TRBJ2-1 | TRBV7-3 | TGTGCCAGCAGCTCCCCCGGGGGGCCAAATGAGCAGTTCTTC | CASSSPGGPNEQFF
- | - | TRBJ1-2 | TRBV4-1 | TGCGCCAGCAGCCCCGGGACGGGAGGAGTAGAAGGCTACACCTTC | CASSPGTGGVEGYTF
- | - | TRBJ1-1 | TRBV7-2 | TGTGCCAGCAGCTTAATACGGGGCGCGGTCACTGAAGCTTTCTTT | CASSLIRGAVTEAFF
- | - | TRBJ1-5 | TRBV4-3 | TGCGCCAGCAGCCATCCCAGGGGCAGGGGCGCCCCTCCCCATCAGCCCCAGCATTTT | CASSHPRGRGAPPHQPQHF
many | - | TRBJ2-6 | TRBV6-2/TRBV6-3 | TGTGCCAGCAGTTACTCGACGGGGGCGTCTGGGGCCAACGTCCTGACTTTC | CASSYSTGASGANVLTF
few | TRBD1 | TRBJ1-5 | TRBV12-3/TRBV12-4 | TGTGCCAGCAGTCCTCTATCCCGGGACAGGTTGAATCAGCCCCAGCATTTT | CASSPLSRDRLNQPQHF
few | TRBD2 | TRBJ2-1 | TRBV6-2/TRBV6-3 | TGTGCCAGCAGTATAAGCGGGACTAGCGGGGGGGACAATGAGCAGTTCTTC | CASSISGTSGGDNEQFF
- | - | TRBJ1-6 | TRBV7-2 | TGTGCCAGCAGCTTAGTAACACAGGGTGCTTCACCCCTCCACTTT | CASSLVTQGASPLHF